These T cell receptor beta chains were read from a single sample in a study of siplizumab effects on memory and regulatory T cells. Measured with immunoSEQ multiplex PCR; TCRdb has only the in-frame clones, and not every one. The sample lists around 9,500 clones; about 41% were seen once. The antigens these receptors bind are not known. Sequencing was done on a sample of CFSE-low (dividing) CD4+ T cells sorted from an allogeneic mixed lymphocyte reaction. The origin of the receptors is a human donor in good health; the cells came from an allogeneic mixed lymphocyte reaction. Both conserved end residues are part of each CDR3. D genes are given only for firm matches. Clone size is not always given. Where it is, it says once, few, many or a class for expanded clones.

14	TRBV18	TRBJ2-5	few	NA	TGTGCCAGCTCACCACCCGGGACGGAAGAGACCCAGTACTTC	CASSPPGTEETQYF
14	TRBV5-4	TRBJ2-1	medium-sized	NA	TGTGCCAGCAGCCTGGAGATCTTAGGGAAGGAGCAGTTCTTC	CASSLEILGKEQFF
16	TRBV7-2	TRBJ1-1	few	TRBD1	TGTGCCAGCAGCTTGTCTTCGGGGACAGGGGGGACTGAAGCTTTCTTT	CASSLSSGTGGTEAFF
14	TRBV18	TRBJ2-1	NA	NA	TGTGCCAGCTCACCATTCCACAGCGACAATGAGCAGTTCTTC	CASSPFHSDNEQFF
14	TRBV18	TRBJ1-1	few	TRBD1	TGTGCCAGCTCACCGGGACAGGGGAGGGCTGAAGCTTTCTTT	CASSPGQGRAEAFF
12	TRBV29-1	TRBJ1-2	NA	NA	TGCAGCGTTGGGGAGCCAGCCCATGGCTACACCTTC	CSVGEPAHGYTF
12	TRBV2	TRBJ1-2	NA	TRBD1	TGTGCCACTGGACAGGAAATTTATGGCTACACCTTC	CATGQEIYGYTF
14	TRBV7-9	TRBJ1-3	once	NA	TGTGCCAGCAGCCAGGGGAGCTCTGGAAACACCATATATTTT	CASSQGSSGNTIYF
13	TRBV6-1	TRBJ1-1	few	NA	TGTGCCAGCTCTAGGATTCTGGACACTGAAGCTTTCTTT	CASSRILDTEAFF
12	TRBV7-9	TRBJ2-5	NA	NA	TGTGCCAGCAGCTTGGGTCAAGAGACCCAGTACTTC	CASSLGQETQYF
17	TRBV5-3	TRBJ2-1	few	TRBD2	TGTGCCAGAAACTCCCGACTAGCGAGGTTATCCTACAATGAGCAGTTCTTC	CARNSRLARLSYNEQFF
13	TRBV4-2	TRBJ2-2	medium-sized	TRBD2	TGTGCCAGCGGGACTAGCGGGTTCGGGGAGCTGTTTTTT	CASGTSGFGELFF
14	TRBV28	TRBJ1-1	NA	TRBD1	TGTGCCAGCAGTTTACGAGGGGGCGGCACTGAAGCTTTCTTT	CASSLRGGGTEAFF
14	TRBV2	TRBJ2-5	NA	NA	TGTGCCAGCAGTCAAAACGGGGGTTGGGAGACCCAGTACTTC	CASSQNGGWETQYF
13	TRBV5-5	TRBJ1-5	NA	NA	TGTGCCAGCAGCCTCGACTTGTGGCAGCCCCAGCATTTT	CASSLDLWQPQHF
14	TRBV7-2	TRBJ1-5	few	NA	TGTGCCAGCAGCTTAGGACTTCACAATCAGCCCCAGCATTTT	CASSLGLHNQPQHF
16	TRBV30	TRBJ2-7	NA	TRBD1	TGTGCCTGGAGCGTACTCAACAGGGGTAGGCGGTACGAGCAGTACTTC	CAWSVLNRGRRYEQYF
15	TRBV11-2	TRBJ2-1	medium-sized	NA	TGTGCCATCTCACTCGGCAGGGGCACCTACAATGAGCAGTTCTTC	CAISLGRGTYNEQFF
14	TRBV7-2	TRBJ2-7	few	NA	TGTGCCAGCAGACCCGGGGGCAGTTCCTACGAGCAGTACTTC	CASRPGGSSYEQYF
13	TRBV15	TRBJ1-1	NA	NA	TGTGCCACCAGCAGAGGTTGGGGCACTGAAGCTTTCTTT	CATSRGWGTEAFF
14	TRBV7-2	TRBJ1-1	few	NA	TGTGCCAGCAGCTTAGATACAGGGAACACTGAAGCTTTCTTT	CASSLDTGNTEAFF
11	TRBV6-6	TRBJ2-1	NA	NA	TGTGAGGTTCGGGGTTACAATGAGCAGTTCTTC	CEVRGYNEQFF
14	TRBV4-3	TRBJ2-7	NA	TRBD2	TGCGCCAGCAGCCAAGACGCGGGGGTCCGCGAGCAGTACTTC	CASSQDAGVREQYF
16	TRBV9	TRBJ2-2	NA	TRBD2	TGTGCCAGCAGCGTACTACCTAGCGGGACCACCGGGGAGCTGTTTTTT	CASSVLPSGTTGELFF
13	TRBV9	TRBJ2-5	NA	NA	TGTGCCAGCAGCGTCCACAGCTTGGGGGCCCAGTACTTC	CASSVHSLGAQYF
12	TRBV14	TRBJ2-1	NA	TRBD1	TGTGCCAGCAGCTCGATGGACAGGCTGGTCTTCTTC	CASSSMDRLVFF
15	TRBV6-1	TRBJ2-7	NA	TRBD2	TGTGCCAGCGGAAAAATAGCGGGATCCTCCTACGAGCAGTACTTC	CASGKIAGSSYEQYF
17	TRBV5-1	TRBJ1-6	once	TRBD1	TGCGCCAGCAGCCCGGACAGGGTATTCCCCTATAATTCACCCCTCCACTTT	CASSPDRVFPYNSPLHF
16	TRBV19	TRBJ2-3	NA	TRBD2	TGTGCCAGTAGTAACCTAGGACTAGCGAGGGCAGATACGCAGTATTTT	CASSNLGLARADTQYF
16	TRBV28	TRBJ1-2	NA	NA	TGTGCCAGCAGTTTCCCCAGGGGTCAGGGAAACTATGGCTACACCTTC	CASSFPRGQGNYGYTF
13	TRBV19	TRBJ2-7	NA	NA	TGTGCCAGTAGTATAGGTCAGTCGCGAGAGCAGTACTTC	CASSIGQSREQYF
14	TRBV19	TRBJ1-2	NA	TRBD1	TGTGCCAGTAAACCTGACAGGGACCCCTATGGCTACACCTTC	CASKPDRDPYGYTF
13	TRBV5-1	TRBJ1-2	NA	TRBD1	TGCGCCAGCAGCTCGGGGACAGGGGAAGGCTACACCTTC	CASSSGTGEGYTF
14	TRBV7-9	TRBJ2-2	NA	NA	TGTGCCAGCAGCTTCCAGCTAGGGGCCGGGGAGCTGTTTTTT	CASSFQLGAGELFF
15	TRBV5-1	TRBJ1-1	NA	NA	TGCGCCAGCAGCTTGAATACAGGGACGGCGACTGAAGCTTTCTTT	CASSLNTGTATEAFF
13	TRBV29-1	TRBJ2-7	NA	TRBD1	TGCAGCGCTCAGGACAGGGGTAGATACGAGCAGTACTTC	CSAQDRGRYEQYF
15	TRBV19	TRBJ2-1	NA	NA	TGTGCCAGTAGTAGCCCAGGGTCTATGAAGAATGAGCAGTTCTTC	CASSSPGSMKNEQFF
16	TRBV5-1	TRBJ2-5	NA	NA	TGCGCCAGCAGCCCCTTCTCGGGGACCCAAAGAGAGACCCAGTACTTC	CASSPFSGTQRETQYF
12	TRBV2	TRBJ2-5	NA	NA	TGTGCCAGCAGTGAGGGGAAAGAGACCCAGTACTTC	CASSEGKETQYF
17	TRBV5-1	TRBJ1-1	NA	TRBD1	TGCGCCAGCAGCTTAACAAACCCAGGGGGCCCTAACACTGAAGCTTTCTTT	CASSLTNPGGPNTEAFF
13	TRBV7-3	TRBJ1-1	medium-sized	TRBD1	TGTGCCAGCAGCCGACAGGGAGGGACTGAAGCTTTCTTT	CASSRQGGTEAFF
15	TRBV5-4	TRBJ2-7	NA	TRBD2	TGTGCCAGCAGCTTTTCTAGCGGGCGCTCCTACGAGCAGTACTTC	CASSFSSGRSYEQYF
14	TRBV18	TRBJ1-5	medium-sized	NA	TGTGCCAGCTCACCTGTCGCCAGCAATCAGCCCCAGCATTTT	CASSPVASNQPQHF
12	TRBV7-2	TRBJ2-3	NA	NA	TGTGCCAGCAGTCCTAGACTAAGTACGCAGTATTTT	CASSPRLSTQYF
14	TRBV5-6	TRBJ2-3	NA	TRBD1	TGTGCCAGCAGCCTTGGACAGGGACTCTATACGCAGTATTTT	CASSLGQGLYTQYF
14	TRBV28	TRBJ2-2	NA	NA	TGTGCCAGCAGTTTATTGAGGGGAGCCGGGGAGCTGTTTTTT	CASSLLRGAGELFF
14	TRBV5-4	TRBJ1-2	NA	NA	TGTGCCAGCAGCTTCCAGGGAACCGACTATGGCTACACCTTC	CASSFQGTDYGYTF
15	TRBV2	TRBJ2-1	medium-sized	TRBD1	TGTGCCAGCAGTGTAATGGGGACAGGGGGGTCCAGCCAGTTCTTC	CASSVMGTGGSSQFF
15	TRBV30	TRBJ2-5	NA	NA	TGTGCCTGGAGCCGATCGGAGGGGGCGGTAGGGACCCAGTACTTC	CAWSRSEGAVGTQYF
15	TRBV5-1	TRBJ2-2	NA	TRBD1	TGCGCCAGCAGCCAGAGGACAGGGAACACCGGGGAGCTGTTTTTT	CASSQRTGNTGELFF
14	TRBV6-5	TRBJ1-1	medium-sized	NA	TGTGCCAGCAGTGCAGGATTCATGAACACTGAAGCTTTCTTT	CASSAGFMNTEAFF
16	TRBV7-9	TRBJ1-3	once	NA	TGTGCCAGCAGCTGGGGTCTCCCCCGGCAGGGAAACACCATATATTTT	CASSWGLPRQGNTIYF
13	TRBV6-6	TRBJ1-2	NA	NA	TGTGCCAGCAGGATGGACGGTAACTATGGCTACACCTTC	CASRMDGNYGYTF
14	TRBV27	TRBJ2-1	NA	NA	TGTGCCAGCGGTGGGGTAGAGCCTTACAATGAGCAGTTCTTC	CASGGVEPYNEQFF
14	TRBV28	TRBJ2-7	few	NA	TGTGCCAGCAGTTTAGTGGTCATCTCCTACGAGCAGTACTTC	CASSLVVISYEQYF
15	TRBV18	TRBJ2-2	medium-sized	NA	TGTGCCAGCTCACCAGCGGCGGCGAACACCGGGGAGCTGTTTTTT	CASSPAAANTGELFF